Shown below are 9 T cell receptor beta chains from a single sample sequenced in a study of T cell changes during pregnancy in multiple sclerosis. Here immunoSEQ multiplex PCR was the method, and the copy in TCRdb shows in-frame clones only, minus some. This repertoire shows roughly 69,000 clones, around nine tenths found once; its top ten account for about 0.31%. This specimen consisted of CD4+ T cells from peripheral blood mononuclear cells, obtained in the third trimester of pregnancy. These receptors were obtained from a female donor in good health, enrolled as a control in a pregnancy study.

CDR3 DNA sequence: TGTGCCAGCTCCCCCGGGACTCCAGGCTCTGGAAACACCATATATTTT. Its translation is CASSPGTPGSGNTIYF. The J gene is TRBJ1-3, the V gene TRBV18; perhaps TRBD1 as D (5 bases). The CDR3 has 16 amino acids. The germline V gene has CDR1 KGHSH and CDR2 LQKENI. The V end was cut by 6 bases, the J end by 0 bases, with 15 bases between.

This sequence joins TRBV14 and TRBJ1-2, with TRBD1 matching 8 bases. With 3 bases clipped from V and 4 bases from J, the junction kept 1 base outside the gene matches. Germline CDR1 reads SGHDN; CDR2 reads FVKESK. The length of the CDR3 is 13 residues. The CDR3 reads CASSQDRAYGYTF. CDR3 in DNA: TGTGCCAGCAGCCAGGACAGGGCCTATGGCTACACCTTC.

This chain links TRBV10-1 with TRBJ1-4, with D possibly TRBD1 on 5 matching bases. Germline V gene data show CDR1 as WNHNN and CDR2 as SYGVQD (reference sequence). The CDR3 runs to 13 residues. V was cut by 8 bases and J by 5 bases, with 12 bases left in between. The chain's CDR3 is CASDGGGNEKLFF. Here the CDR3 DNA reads TGCGCCAGCGACGGGGGAGGGAATGAAAAACTGTTTTTT.

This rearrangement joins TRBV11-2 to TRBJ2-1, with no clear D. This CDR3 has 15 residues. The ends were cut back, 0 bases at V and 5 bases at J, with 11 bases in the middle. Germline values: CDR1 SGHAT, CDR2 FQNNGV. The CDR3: CASSLDKSSNNEQFF. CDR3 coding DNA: TGTGCCAGCAGCTTAGACAAAAGCTCAAACAATGAGCAGTTCTTC. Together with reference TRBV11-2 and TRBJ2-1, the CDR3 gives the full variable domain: EAGVAQSPRYKIIEKRQSVAFWCNPISGHATLYWYQQILGQGPKLLIQFQNNGVVDDSQLPKDRFSAERLKGVDSTLKIQPAKLEDSAVYLCASSLDKSSNNEQFFGPGTRLTVL.

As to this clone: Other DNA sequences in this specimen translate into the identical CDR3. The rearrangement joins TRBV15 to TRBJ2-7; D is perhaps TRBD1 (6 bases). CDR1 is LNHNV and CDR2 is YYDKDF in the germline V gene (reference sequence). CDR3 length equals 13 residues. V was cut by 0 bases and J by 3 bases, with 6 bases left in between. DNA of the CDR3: TGTGCCACCAGCAGAGACAGGGGCTACGAGCAGTACTTC. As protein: CATSRDRGYEQYF.

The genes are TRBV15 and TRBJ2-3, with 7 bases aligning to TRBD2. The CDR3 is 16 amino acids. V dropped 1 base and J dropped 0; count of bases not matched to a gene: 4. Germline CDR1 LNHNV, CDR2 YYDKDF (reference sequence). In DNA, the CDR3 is TGTGCCACCAGCAGAGGAGCGGGACTAAGCACAGATACGCAGTATTTT. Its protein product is CATSRGAGLSTDTQYF.

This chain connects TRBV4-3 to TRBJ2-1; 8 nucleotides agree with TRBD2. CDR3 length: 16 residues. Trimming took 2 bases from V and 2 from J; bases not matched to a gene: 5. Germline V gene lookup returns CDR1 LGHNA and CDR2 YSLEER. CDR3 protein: CASSQWGSGAYNEQFF. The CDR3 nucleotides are TGCGCCAGCAGCCAATGGGGTAGCGGGGCCTACAATGAGCAGTTCTTC.

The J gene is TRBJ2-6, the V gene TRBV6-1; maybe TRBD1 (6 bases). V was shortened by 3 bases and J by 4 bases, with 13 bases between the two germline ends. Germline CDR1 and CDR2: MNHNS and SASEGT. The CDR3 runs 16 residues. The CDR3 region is CASSEPRGSGANVLTF. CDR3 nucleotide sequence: TGTGCCAGCAGTGAGCCAAGGGGGTCCGGGGCCAACGTCCTGACTTTC.

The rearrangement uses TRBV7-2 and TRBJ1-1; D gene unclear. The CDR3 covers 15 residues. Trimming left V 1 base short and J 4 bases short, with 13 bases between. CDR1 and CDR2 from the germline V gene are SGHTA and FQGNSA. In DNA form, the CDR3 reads TGTGCCAGCAGCTTAGATCTGGTGGTGAGCACTGAAGCTTTCTTT. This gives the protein CASSLDLVVSTEAFF.